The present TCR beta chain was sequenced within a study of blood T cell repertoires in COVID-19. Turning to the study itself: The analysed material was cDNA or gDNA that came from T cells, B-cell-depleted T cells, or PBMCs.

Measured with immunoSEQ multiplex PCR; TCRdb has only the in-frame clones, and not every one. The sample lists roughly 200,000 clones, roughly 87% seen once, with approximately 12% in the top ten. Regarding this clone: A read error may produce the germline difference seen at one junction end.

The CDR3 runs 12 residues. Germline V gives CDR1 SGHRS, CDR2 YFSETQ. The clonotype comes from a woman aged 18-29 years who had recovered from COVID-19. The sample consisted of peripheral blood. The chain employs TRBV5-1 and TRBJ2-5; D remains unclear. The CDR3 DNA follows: TGCGCCAGCAGCTTGGACCAGGAGACCCAGTACTTC. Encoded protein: CASSLDQETQYF.